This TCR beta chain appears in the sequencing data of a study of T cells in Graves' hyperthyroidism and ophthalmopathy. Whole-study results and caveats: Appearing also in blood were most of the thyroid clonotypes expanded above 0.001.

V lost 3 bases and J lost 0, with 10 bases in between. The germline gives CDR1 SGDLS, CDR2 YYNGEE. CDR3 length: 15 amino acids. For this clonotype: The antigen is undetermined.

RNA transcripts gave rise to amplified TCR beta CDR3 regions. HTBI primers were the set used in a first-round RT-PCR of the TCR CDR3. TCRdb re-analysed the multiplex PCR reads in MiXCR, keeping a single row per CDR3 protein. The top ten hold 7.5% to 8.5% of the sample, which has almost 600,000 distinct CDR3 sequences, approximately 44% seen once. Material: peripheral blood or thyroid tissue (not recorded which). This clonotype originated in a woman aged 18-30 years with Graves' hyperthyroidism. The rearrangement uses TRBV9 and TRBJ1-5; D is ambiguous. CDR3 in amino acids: CASSGGGNSNQPQHF. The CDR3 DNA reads TGTGCCAGCAGCGGCGGAGGGAATAGCAATCAGCCCCAGCATTTT.